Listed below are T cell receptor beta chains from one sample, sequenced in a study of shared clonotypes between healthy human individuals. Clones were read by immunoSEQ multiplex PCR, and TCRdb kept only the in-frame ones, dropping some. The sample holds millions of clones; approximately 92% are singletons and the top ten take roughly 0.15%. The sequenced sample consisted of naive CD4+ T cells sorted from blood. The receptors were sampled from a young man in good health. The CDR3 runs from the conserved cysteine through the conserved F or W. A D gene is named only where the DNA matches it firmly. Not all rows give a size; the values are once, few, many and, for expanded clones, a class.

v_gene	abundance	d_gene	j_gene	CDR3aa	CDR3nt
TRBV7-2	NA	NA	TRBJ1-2	CASSLNAAGYTF	TGTGCCAGCAGCTTAAATGCGGCAGGCTACACCTTC
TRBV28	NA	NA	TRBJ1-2	CATLPPGNYGYTF	TGTGCCACCCTACCCCCGGGAAACTATGGCTACACCTTC
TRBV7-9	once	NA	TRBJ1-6	CASSLEQGLGNSPPHF	TGTGCCAGCAGCTTGGAACAGGGATTGGGTAATTCACCCCCCCACTTT
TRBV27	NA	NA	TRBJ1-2	CASSLSVGGNGYTF	TGTGCCAGCAGCCTTAGCGTCGGGGGGAATGGCTACACCTTC
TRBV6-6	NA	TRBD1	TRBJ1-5	CASSSTGTGIQPQHF	TGTGCCAGCAGTTCCACCGGGACAGGGATTCAGCCCCAGCATTTT
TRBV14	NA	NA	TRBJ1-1	CASSQAGHQKTFF	TGTGCCAGCAGCCAAGCTGGCCACCAGAAGACTTTCTTT
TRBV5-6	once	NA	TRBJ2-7	CASSLGGLSYEQYF	TGTGCCAGCAGCTTGGGGGGCCTCTCCTACGAGCAGTACTTC
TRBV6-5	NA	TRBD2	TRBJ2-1	CASGRWTSGSSEQFF	TGTGCCAGTGGGCGGTGGACTAGCGGGAGCAGTGAGCAGTTCTTC
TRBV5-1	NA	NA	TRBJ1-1	CASSLQVSRGDTEAFF	TGCGCCAGCAGCTTACAGGTTTCCCGGGGGGACACTGAAGCTTTCTTT
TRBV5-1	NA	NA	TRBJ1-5	CASSTSGQLNQPQHF	NA
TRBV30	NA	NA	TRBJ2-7	CAWSVAGGGSYEQYF	TGTGCCTGGAGTGTAGCAGGGGGGGGCTCCTACGAGCAGTACTTC
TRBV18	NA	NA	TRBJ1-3	CASSPDDSPAGNTIYF	TGTGCCAGCTCACCAGACGATTCTCCGGCTGGAAACACCATATATTTT
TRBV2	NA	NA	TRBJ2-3	CASSEIIGTDTQYF	TGTGCCAGCAGTGAAATCATTGGCACAGATACGCAGTATTTT
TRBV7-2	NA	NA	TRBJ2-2	CASSLFYGITGELFF	TGTGCCAGCAGCTTATTTTACGGGATCACCGGGGAGCTGTTTTTT
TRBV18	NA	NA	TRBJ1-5	CASSPGSGQPQHF	TGTGCCAGCTCTCCGGGGTCGGGCCAGCCCCAGCATTTT
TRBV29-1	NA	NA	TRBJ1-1	CSVEGRMNTEAFF	TGCAGCGTTGAAGGCCGCATGAACACTGAAGCTTTCTTT
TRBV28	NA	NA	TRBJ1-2	CASSNPGYGYTF	TGTGCCAGCAGCAACCCCGGCTATGGCTACACCTTC
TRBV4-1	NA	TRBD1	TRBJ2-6	CASSLRDRGYSSGANVLTF	TGCGCCAGCAGCCTCCGGGACAGGGGGTATTCCTCTGGGGCCAACGTCCTGACTTTC
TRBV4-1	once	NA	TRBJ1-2	CASSHPGANYGYTF	TGCGCCAGCAGCCACCCCGGGGCCAACTATGGCTACACCTTC
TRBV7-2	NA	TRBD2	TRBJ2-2	CASSLSPAGVHGELFF	TGTGCCAGCAGCTTATCCCCAGCGGGAGTGCACGGGGAGCTGTTTTTT
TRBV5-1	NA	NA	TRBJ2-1	CASRWGNNEQFF	TGCGCCAGCAGATGGGGGAACAATGAGCAGTTCTTC
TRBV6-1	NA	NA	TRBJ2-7	CASSVSNGQLEQYF	TGTGCCAGCAGTGTTTCGAACGGACAGCTCGAGCAGTACTTC
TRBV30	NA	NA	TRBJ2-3	CAWSEMGAPTDTQYF	TGTGCCTGGAGTGAAATGGGGGCTCCCACAGATACGCAGTATTTT
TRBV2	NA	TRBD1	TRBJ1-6	CASRRGLLGGNSPLHF	TGTGCCAGCAGAAGGGGGCTCCTCGGGGGGAATTCACCCCTCCACTTT
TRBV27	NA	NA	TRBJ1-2	CASRGQEANYGYTF	TGTGCCAGCAGGGGCCAGGAAGCTAACTATGGCTACACCTTC
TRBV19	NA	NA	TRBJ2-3	CASSTPETSTDTQYF	TGTGCCAGTAGTACCCCAGAGACTAGCACAGATACGCAGTATTTT
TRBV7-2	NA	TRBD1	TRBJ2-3	CASSPMGQGADTQYF	TGTGCCAGCAGCCCGATGGGACAGGGGGCAGATACGCAGTATTTT
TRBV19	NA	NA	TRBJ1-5	CASSTHSGWDQPQHF	TGTGCCAGTAGTACCCACTCAGGGTGGGATCAGCCCCAGCATTTT
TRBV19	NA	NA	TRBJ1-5	CASSKQGALSSQPQHF	TGTGCCAGTAGTAAACAGGGCGCGCTTTCCAGTCAGCCCCAGCATTTT
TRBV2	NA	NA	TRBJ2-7	CASSVGGSDF	TGTGCCAGCAGTGTGGGCGGGTCAGACTTC
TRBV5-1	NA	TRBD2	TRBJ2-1	CASNPLGGGANEQFF	TGCGCCTCCAACCCCCTCGGCGGGGGGGCCAATGAGCAGTTCTTC
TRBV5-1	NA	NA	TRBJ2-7	CASSLDQVGGTSYEQYF	TGCGCCAGCAGCTTGGACCAGGTCGGAGGGACCTCCTACGAGCAGTACTTC
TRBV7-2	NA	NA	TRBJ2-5	CASSSGGAWETQYF	TGTGCCAGCAGCTCGGGCGGGGCATGGGAGACCCAGTACTTC
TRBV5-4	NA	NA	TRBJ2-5	CASSPDPLAKETQYF	TGTGCCAGCAGCCCCGACCCCTTAGCGAAAGAGACCCAGTACTTC
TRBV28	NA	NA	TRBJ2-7	CASSLVWSYEQYF	TGTGCCAGCAGTTTGGTATGGTCCTACGAGCAGTACTTC
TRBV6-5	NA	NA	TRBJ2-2	CASNSDTGELFF	TGTGCCAGCAATTCGGACACCGGGGAGCTGTTTTTT
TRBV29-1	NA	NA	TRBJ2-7	CSAWRGKEQYF	TGCAGCGCCTGGAGGGGTAAGGAGCAGTACTTC
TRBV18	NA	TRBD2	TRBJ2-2	CASSPILAGPGELFF	TGTGCCAGCTCACCGATACTAGCGGGGCCCGGGGAGCTGTTTTTT
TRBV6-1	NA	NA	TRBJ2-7	CASRQRTTYEQYF	TGTGCCAGCAGACAGCGAACGACCTACGAGCAGTACTTC
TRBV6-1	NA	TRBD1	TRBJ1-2	CAISGDRVGDYGYTF	TGTGCCATCAGTGGGGACAGGGTAGGCGACTATGGCTACACCTTC
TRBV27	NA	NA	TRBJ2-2	CASSLLARTNTGELFF	TGTGCCAGCAGTTTATTGGCCAGGACGAACACCGGGGAGCTGTTTTTT
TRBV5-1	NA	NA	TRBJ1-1	CASSLMSNPGNTEAFF	TGCGCCAGCAGCTTGATGTCAAACCCAGGGAACACTGAAGCTTTCTTT
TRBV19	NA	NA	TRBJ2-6	CASSIKAGANVLTF	TGTGCCAGTAGTATAAAGGCTGGGGCCAACGTCCTGACTTTC
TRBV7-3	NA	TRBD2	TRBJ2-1	CASSLKGTSGGHYNEQFF	TGTGCCAGCAGCTTAAAGGGGACTAGCGGGGGGCATTACAATGAGCAGTTCTTC
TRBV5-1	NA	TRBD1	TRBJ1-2	CASSSGTGTGYTF	TGCGCCAGCAGCTCCGGGACAGGGACTGGCTACACCTTC
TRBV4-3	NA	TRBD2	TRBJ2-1	CASSLMTSGMDRGQFF	TGCGCCAGCAGCCTCATGACTAGCGGGATGGATAGGGGGCAGTTCTTC
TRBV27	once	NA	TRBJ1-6	CASSKESSYNSPLHF	TGTGCCAGCAGCAAAGAGAGCTCCTATAATTCACCCCTCCACTTT
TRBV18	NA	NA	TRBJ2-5	CASSSFAGDETQYF	TGTGCCAGCTCATCCTTTGCCGGAGACGAGACCCAGTACTTC
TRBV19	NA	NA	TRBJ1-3	CASRAASGNTIYF	TGTGCCAGTAGGGCAGCCTCTGGAAACACCATATATTTT
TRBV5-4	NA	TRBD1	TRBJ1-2	CASSLMDRGGYGYTF	TGTGCCAGCAGCTTAATGGACAGGGGTGGCTATGGCTACACCTTC
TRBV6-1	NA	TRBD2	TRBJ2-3	CASSGRAGESDTQYF	TGTGCCAGCAGCGGTCGGGCGGGGGAGTCGGATACGCAGTATTTT
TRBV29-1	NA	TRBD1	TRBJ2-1	CSVRTGQGLGGGNEQFF	TGCAGCGTCCGGACAGGGCAAGGATTAGGGGGTGGGAATGAGCAGTTCTTC
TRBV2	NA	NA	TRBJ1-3	CASRVTPGEAGNTIYF	TGTGCCAGCAGAGTCACACCGGGAGAAGCTGGAAACACCATATATTTT
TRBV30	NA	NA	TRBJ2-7	CAWGGLPSYEQYF	TGTGCCTGGGGGGGCCTCCCCTCCTACGAGCAGTACTTC